This TCR beta chain is drawn from a study of blood T cell repertoires in COVID-19. Study overall: Acute and convalescent COVID-19 samples came from the United States, Italy and Spain. In each case, the material was cDNA or gDNA derived from T cells, B-cell-depleted T cells, or PBMCs.

The germline CDR1 and CDR2 sequences are LGHDT and YNNKEL (reference sequence). The CDR3 is 13 amino acids. Trimming removed 3 bases from V and 4 bases from J, with 10 bases in between. Original methodology: The authors estimated nucleated cell counts from reference gene primer amplification. Method: immunoSEQ multiplex PCR; TCRdb's copy keeps in-frame clones and lacks some. V and J calls and clone size are those listed in that table; D and trimming were worked out from the DNA. The sample carries approximately 96,000 clones, 70% to 90% recorded once. The sample taken for sequencing was peripheral blood. J is TRBJ2-7 and V is TRBV3-1 (or the pseudogene TRBV3-2); no firm D call. The clonotype originates from a human donor with COVID-19, enrolled during active disease. The donor label of this sample is uncertain. The CDR3 sequence is CASSHLAAYEQYF. The CDR3 DNA is TGTGCCAGCAGCCATCTGGCGGCATACGAGCAGTACTTC.